This T cell receptor (beta chain) was captured in a study of T cell repertoires in cytomegalovirus infection. Each CDR3 protein gets one entry after TCRdb re-called the reads with MiXCR. The sample records around 900,000 distinct CDR3 sequences, approximately 33% being singletons. This clonotype has just a few counts. Antigen: not known. The V gene lost 5 bases and the J gene lost 4 bases, with 17 bases spanning the gap. The CDR3 has 15 residues. Germline V gene lookup returns CDR1 SGHVS and CDR2 FNYEAQ. V usage is TRBV7-6 and J usage is TRBJ2-5; D is unresolved. Source: cultured CD8+ T cells from PBMCs, taken from culture after CMV antigen stimulation. The sequence derives from a human donor in good health (CMV status not recorded). Some clones in this sample may be carry-over from other donors' samples. CDR3 region: CASSLPLGLSETQYF. The CDR3 coding sequence is TGTGCCAGCAGCCTCCCTCTGGGCCTCTCAGAGACCCAGTACTTC.